This TCR beta chain was identified during a study of shared clonotypes between healthy human individuals (dated by TCRdb to 2020 to 2022). About the study as a whole: Three men and a couple of women, aged 18 to 49 years, made up the cohort. Per donor, leukapheresis produced somewhere between about 0.8 and 9 billion PBMCs. The study deeply sequenced blood TCR repertoires of about five healthy adults to estimate repertoire size and the extent of clonotype sharing between individuals. For each donor, CD4 naive and CD4 memory were each given three plates, CD8 naive was given two plates, and CD8 memory was given one plate. Libraries were prepared and TCR repertoires were sequenced by different laboratories using diverse techniques, in order to increase sequencing depth and limit assay-specific biases.

Using the deep immunoSEQ assay, TCR CDR3 regions were amplified from genomic DNA by multiplex PCR. Extracted genomic DNA from each cell subset was distributed evenly across all wells of several immunoSEQ 96-well plates, and each plate was treated as a replicate. For sorted subsets, about 220 ng of genomic DNA, equivalent to 25,000 to 30,000 T cell genomes, went into each replicate PCR. The purified libraries were quantified using a Qubit 3.0 fluorometer, sized with a Bioanalyzer 2100, and then quantified again using the KAPA Library Quantification kit. Every immunoSEQ 96-well plate was sequenced on a dedicated single-read 150-cycle Illumina NextSeq 550 flow cell. The source study handled its data this way. The immunoSEQ output contained only junctional sequences without quality scores, so filtering could not match that applied to full-length reads. To assign V/J genes and CDR3, sequences were annotated against IMGT germline references using PyIR, a Python wrapper for IgBLAST v1.9. Reads were removed for weak V/J assignments (E-value above 1e-6), missing CDR3, stop codons, out-of-frame junctions, or ambiguous translated residues. V3J clonotypes were defined as sequences sharing an identical inferred V gene, J gene, and CDR3 amino acid sequence. To compute the percentage overlap between repertoires, the number of shared unique clonotypes was divided by the size of the smaller repertoire. RTK rarefaction, the Chao1 estimator, and Recon v2.1 estimates of unobserved clonotypes were used to assess repertoire richness. Generation probabilities for all TCRbeta clonotypes obtained by the gDNA method from a handful of donors were computed using OLGA. In TCRdb, the immuneACCESS table is reduced to in-frame sequences with V and J assigned. These tables do not hold every clone; where another copy was compared, an unresolved V gene accounts for under half, and the others remain unexplained. V, J and clone size are those of that table, while D and trimming were read from the DNA. This sample has about 1 million clones in its table, and approximately 70% of those were observed once. Around 1.5% of the sample rests with the top ten.

CDR1 MGHRA and CDR2 YSYEKL were looked up in the germline V gene. The CDR3 runs 14 residues from the cysteine to the phenylalanine. Of the read, only the CDR3 DNA is kept; its 42 bases are in frame from base 1. What the work shows at the level of the full study, not this receptor alone: When a handful of donors were compared, the shared fraction of clonotypes was about 5% for naive CD4, about 4% for naive CD8, about 2.5% for memory CD4, and around 0.37% for memory CD8. The genetic and exposure-history diversity represented was limited by the small number of donors. Higher generation probabilities were observed for clonotypes shared by all four sorted-subset donors than for non-shared clonotypes. Even with the large sequencing depth, rarefaction of the sorted-subset datasets indicated that sequencing was incomplete. Sampling was limited to blood, and TCR repertoires in tissue likely differ from TCR repertoires in blood. Naive subsets generally had larger estimated clonotype richness than memory subsets. Based on pairwise subsampling, the degree of clonotype sharing among donors was expected to be affected by sequencing depth.

Many counts were recorded for this clone. Its antigen remains unidentified. At one of its ends the junction is not consistent with the germline gene, which may arise from a read error. The donors were healthy, HIV-negative adults who had no recently reported acute infections or vaccinations. All donors were Caucasian adults living in Nashville, Tennessee, USA. CD4+ T cells were enriched through magnetic negative selection, after which naive cells were positively selected on CD45RA and the remaining negative fraction served as the memory subset. Blood was obtained by leukapheresis, after which PBMCs were separated by Ficoll-Histopaque density gradient centrifugation and cryopreserved in liquid nitrogen vapor phase. Analytical flow cytometry was used to check the purity and quantity of each magnetically sorted T cell population. Genomic DNA was isolated from every sorted fraction and measured by UV absorbance on a Nanodrop 2000c.

The receptor was derived from a man aged 18 to 30 in good health. This sequence uses TRBV4-1 and TRBJ1-2; the D gene is possibly TRBD1, with 6 bases matching. Sequenced: memory CD4+ T cells sorted from blood. The sample's cell subset or site label is to be understood as: CD45RA-negative fraction. CDR3 sequence: CASSEENRAYGYTF. In nucleotides, the sequence is TGCGCCAGCAGCGAAGAGAACAGGGCCTATGGCTACACCTTC.